This TCR beta chain originates from a study of high-grade serous ovarian cancer treatment subgroups. In the study overall: Each sample yielded on average roughly 7,000 unique TCR beta rearrangements from more than 13,000 reads. Overall study findings and caveats: Without spatial data, bulk sequencing limits insight into HGSC tumor diversity. TCR clonal relatedness correlated positively with neoantigen level. Tumors within one patient showed repertoire similarity of roughly 0.095 to 0.85.

Regarding this clone: Its specificity is not known.

Profiling relied on immunoSEQ multiplex PCR, and the TCRdb table lists in-frame clones only, not all of them. The sample consists of about 1,600 clones, about two thirds of them appearing once. With V trimmed by 1 base and J by 10 bases, 3 bases remained unmatched. This CDR3 is built from 12 residues. Germline V gene data show CDR1 as GTSNPN and CDR2 as SVGIG (reference sequence). Tumor samples were taken before definitive surgery or chemotherapy. The sample consisted of tumor tissue. The chain joins TRBV30 to TRBJ1-2; 10 bases are a match to TRBD1. This clonotype was sampled from a human donor with high-grade serous ovarian cancer. The DNA for the CDR3 is TGTGCCTGGAGTGGGACAGGGGGATCCTACACCTTC. Translation: CAWSGTGGSYTF.